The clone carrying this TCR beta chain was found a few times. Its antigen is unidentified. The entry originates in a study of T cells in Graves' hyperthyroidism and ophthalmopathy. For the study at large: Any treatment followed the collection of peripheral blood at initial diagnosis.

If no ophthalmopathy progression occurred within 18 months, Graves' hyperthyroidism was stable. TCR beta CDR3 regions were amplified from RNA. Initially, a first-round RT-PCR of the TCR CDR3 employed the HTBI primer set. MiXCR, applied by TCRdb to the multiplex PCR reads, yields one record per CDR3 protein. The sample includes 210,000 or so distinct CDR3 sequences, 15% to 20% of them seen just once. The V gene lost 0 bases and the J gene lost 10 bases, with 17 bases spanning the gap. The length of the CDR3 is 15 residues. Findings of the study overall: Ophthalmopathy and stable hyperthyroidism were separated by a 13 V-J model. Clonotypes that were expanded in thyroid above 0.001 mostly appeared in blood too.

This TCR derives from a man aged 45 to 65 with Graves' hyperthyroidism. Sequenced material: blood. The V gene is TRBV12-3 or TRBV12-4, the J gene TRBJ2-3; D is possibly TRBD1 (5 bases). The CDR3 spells CASSLAGPGNSAQYF. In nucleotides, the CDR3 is TGTGCCAGCAGTTTAGCCGGTCCAGGGAATTCGGCGCAGTATTTT.